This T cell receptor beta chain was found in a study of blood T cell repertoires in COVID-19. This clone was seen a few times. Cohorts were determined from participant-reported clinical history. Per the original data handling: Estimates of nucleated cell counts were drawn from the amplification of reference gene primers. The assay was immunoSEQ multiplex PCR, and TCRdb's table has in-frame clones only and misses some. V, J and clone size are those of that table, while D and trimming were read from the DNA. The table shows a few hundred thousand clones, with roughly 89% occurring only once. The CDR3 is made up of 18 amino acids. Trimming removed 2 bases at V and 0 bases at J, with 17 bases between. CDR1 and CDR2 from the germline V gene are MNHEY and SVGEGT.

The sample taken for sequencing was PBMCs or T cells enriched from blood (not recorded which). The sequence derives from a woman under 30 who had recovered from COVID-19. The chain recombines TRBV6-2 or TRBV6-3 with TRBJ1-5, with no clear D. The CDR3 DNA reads TGTGCCAGCAGTTACAGAAGGCGGCAACCGATTAGCAATCAGCCCCAGCATTTT. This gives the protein CASSYRRRQPISNQPQHF.